This T cell receptor (beta chain) was captured by sequencing in a study of cytomegalovirus exposure and HLA in healthy donors. Study-level findings and limits: Sequencing probably produced one cluster of sequence variants that were highly shared.

The PCR was carried out with 60 Vbeta primers and 13 Jbeta primers. Libraries were prepared by immunoSEQ multiplex PCR; TCRdb keeps only in-frame clonotypes and omits some of them. Among over 150,000 clones listed, 75% to 90% were seen once. With respect to this clone: No antigen is known for it.

This receptor was obtained from a man younger than 40 in good health and CMV-seropositive. The sequencing sample was made of PBMCs.

CDR3 nucleotide sequence: TGTGCCAGCAGCCAAACCCGGGGAGGTCCCTATGGCTACACCTTC. Protein product: CASSQTRGGPYGYTF. This chain uses TRBV7-9 with TRBJ1-2; D uncertain. CDR1 SEHNR and CDR2 FQNEAQ come from the germline V gene (reference sequence). The CDR3 runs to 15 residues. The V end was cut by 5 bases, the J end by 4 bases, with 17 bases between.